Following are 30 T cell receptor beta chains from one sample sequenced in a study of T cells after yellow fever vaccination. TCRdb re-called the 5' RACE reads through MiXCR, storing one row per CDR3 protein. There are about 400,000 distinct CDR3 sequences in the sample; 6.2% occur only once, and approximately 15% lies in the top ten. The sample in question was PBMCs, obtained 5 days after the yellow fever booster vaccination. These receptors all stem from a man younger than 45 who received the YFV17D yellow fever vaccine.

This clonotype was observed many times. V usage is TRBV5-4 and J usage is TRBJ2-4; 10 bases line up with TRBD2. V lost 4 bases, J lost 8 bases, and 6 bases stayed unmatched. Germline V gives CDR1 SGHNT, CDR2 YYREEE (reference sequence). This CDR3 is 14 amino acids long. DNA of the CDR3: TGTGCCAGCAGCCCAAAAGCGGGAGGGGACATTCAGTACTTC. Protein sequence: CASSPKAGGDIQYF.

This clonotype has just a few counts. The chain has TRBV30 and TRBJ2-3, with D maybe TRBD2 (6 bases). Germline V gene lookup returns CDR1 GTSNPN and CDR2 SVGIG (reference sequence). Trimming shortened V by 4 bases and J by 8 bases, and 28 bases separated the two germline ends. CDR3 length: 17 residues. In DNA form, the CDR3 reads TGTGCCTGGATTGGACTCGGGACCTCCCGTGGAGGGGTTACGCAGTATTTT. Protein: CAWIGLGTSRGGVTQYF.

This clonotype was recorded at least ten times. The CDR3 loop is CSVDYETQYF. CDR3 nucleotide sequence: TGCAGCGTTGATTATGAGACCCAGTACTTC. This chain links TRBV29-1 with TRBJ2-5; D unclear. Between the trimmed V and J ends, which lost 3 bases and 5 bases, there was a span of 4 bases. The CDR3 totals 10 residues. From germline, CDR1 is SQVTM and CDR2 ANQGSEA.

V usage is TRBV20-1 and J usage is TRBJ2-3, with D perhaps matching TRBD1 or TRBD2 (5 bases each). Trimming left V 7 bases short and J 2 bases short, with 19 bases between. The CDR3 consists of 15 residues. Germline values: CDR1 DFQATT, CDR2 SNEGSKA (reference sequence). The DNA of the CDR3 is TGCAGTGTCCACGACTGGGACCGCCCCACAGATACGCAGTATTTT. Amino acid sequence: CSVHDWDRPTDTQYF.

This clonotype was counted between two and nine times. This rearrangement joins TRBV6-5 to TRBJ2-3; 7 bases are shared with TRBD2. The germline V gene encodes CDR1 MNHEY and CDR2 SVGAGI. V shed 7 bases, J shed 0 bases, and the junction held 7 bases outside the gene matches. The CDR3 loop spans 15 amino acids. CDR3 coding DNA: TGTGCCAGCATTAGGGAGGGAACTAGCACAGATACGCAGTATTTT. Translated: CASIREGTSTDTQYF.

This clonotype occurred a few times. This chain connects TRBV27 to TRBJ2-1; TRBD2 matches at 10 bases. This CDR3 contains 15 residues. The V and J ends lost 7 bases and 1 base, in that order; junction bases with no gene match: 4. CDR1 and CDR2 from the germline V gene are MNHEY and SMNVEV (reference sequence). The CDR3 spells CASTKTSGSYNEQFF. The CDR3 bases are TGTGCCAGCACTAAGACTAGCGGGTCCTACAATGAGCAGTTCTTC.

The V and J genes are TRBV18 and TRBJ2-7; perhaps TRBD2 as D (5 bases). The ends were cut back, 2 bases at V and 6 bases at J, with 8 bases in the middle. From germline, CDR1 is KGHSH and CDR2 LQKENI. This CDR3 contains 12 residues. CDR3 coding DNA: TGTGCCAGCTCACCAACTAGGCCCGAGCAGTACTTC. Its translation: CASSPTRPEQYF.

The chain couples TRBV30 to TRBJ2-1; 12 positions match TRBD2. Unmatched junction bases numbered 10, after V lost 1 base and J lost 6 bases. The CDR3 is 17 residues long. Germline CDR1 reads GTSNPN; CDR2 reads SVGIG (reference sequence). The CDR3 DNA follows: TGTGCCTGGAGTGGTAGGACTAGCGGGATCGTAAGCAATGAGCAGTTCTTC. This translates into CAWSGRTSGIVSNEQFF. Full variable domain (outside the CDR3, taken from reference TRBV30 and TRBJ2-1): SQTIHQWPATLVQPVGSPLSLECTVEGTSNPNLYWYRQAAGRGLQLLFYSVGIGQISSEVPQNLSASRPQDRQFILSSKKLLLSDSGFYLCAWSGRTSGIVSNEQFFGPGTRLTVL.

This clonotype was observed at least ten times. As DNA, the CDR3 is TGTGCCAGCTCACCTCCCGGGACAAGACTAGCCAAAAACATTCAGTACTTC. Its translation: CASSPPGTRLAKNIQYF. The chain joins TRBV18 to TRBJ2-4; possibly TRBD1 for D (6 bases). The V end was cut by 3 bases, the J end by 0 bases, with 15 bases between. Germline V gene lookup returns CDR1 KGHSH and CDR2 LQKENI. The CDR3 loop spans 17 amino acids.

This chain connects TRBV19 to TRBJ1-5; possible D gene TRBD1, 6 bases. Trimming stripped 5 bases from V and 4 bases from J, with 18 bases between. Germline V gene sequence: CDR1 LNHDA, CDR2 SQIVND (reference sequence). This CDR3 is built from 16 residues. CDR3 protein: CASSDHRVRINQPQHF. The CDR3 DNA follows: TGTGCCAGTAGTGACCACAGGGTTCGGATTAATCAGCCCCAGCATTTT.

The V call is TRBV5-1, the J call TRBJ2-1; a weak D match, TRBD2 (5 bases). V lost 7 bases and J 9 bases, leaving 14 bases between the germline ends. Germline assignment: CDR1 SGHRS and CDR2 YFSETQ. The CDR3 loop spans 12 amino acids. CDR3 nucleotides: TGCGCCAGCTTGGCCGGGGAAGGTGAGCAGTTCTTC. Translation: CASLAGEGEQFF.

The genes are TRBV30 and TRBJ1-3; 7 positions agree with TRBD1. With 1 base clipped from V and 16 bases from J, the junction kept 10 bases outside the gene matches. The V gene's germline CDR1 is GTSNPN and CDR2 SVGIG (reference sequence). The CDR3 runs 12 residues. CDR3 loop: CAWSDAGTALYF. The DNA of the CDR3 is TGTGCCTGGAGTGACGCCGGGACAGCCCTTTATTTT.

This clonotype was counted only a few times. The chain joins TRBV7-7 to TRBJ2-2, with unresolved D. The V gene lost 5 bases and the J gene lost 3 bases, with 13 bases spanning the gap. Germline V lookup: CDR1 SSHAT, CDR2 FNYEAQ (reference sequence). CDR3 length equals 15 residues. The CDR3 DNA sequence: TGTGCCAGCAGCATATCATACTTGGACACCGGGGAGCTGTTTTTT. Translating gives CASSISYLDTGELFF. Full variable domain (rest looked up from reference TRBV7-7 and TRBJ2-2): GAGVSQSPRYKVTKRGQDVTLRCDPISSHATLYWYQQALGQGPEFLTYFNYEAQPDKSGLPSDRFSAERPEGSISTLTIQRTEQRDSAMYRCASSISYLDTGELFFGEGSRLTVL.

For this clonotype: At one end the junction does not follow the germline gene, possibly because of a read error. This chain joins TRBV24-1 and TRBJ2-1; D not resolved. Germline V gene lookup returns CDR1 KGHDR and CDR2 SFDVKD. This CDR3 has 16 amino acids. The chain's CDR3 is CATSDPTGSSYDEQFF. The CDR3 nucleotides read TGTGCCACCAGTGACCCAACCGGAAGCTCCTACGATGAGCAGTTCTTC.

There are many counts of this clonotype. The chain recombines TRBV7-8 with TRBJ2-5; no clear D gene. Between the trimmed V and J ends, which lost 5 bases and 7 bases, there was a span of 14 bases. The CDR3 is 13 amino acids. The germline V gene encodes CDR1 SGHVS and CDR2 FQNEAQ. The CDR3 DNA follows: TGTGCCAGCAGCCAGACCGTCGTAGGGACCCAGTACTTC. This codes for CASSQTVVGTQYF.

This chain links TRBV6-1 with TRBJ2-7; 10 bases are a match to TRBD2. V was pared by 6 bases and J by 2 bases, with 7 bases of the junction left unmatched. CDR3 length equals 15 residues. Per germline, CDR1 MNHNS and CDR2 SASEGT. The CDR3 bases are TGTGCCAGCAGGCGGGAAGGGACTAGCGCCTACGAGCAGTACTTC. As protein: CASRREGTSAYEQYF.

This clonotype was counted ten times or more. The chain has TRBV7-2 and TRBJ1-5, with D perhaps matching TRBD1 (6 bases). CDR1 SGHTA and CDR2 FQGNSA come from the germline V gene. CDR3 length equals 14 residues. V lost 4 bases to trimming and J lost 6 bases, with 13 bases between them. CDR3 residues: CASSSGGAGQPQHF. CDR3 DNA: TGTGCCAGCAGCTCGGGGGGGGCAGGTCAGCCCCAGCATTTT.

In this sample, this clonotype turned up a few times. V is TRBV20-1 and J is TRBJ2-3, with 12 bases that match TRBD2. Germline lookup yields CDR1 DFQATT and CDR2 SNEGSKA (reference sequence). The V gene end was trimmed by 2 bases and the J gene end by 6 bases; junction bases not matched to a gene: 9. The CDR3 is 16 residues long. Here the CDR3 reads CSARTWTSGVRDTQYF. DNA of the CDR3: TGCAGTGCTAGAACTTGGACTAGCGGGGTCCGGGATACGCAGTATTTT.

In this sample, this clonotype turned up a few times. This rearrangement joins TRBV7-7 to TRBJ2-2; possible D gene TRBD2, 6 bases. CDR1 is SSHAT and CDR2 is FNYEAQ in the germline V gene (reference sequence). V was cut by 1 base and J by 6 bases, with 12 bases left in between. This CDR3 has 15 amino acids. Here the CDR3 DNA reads TGTGCCAGCAGCTTAGAGGGAGGAGGTGCCGGGGAGCTGTTTTTT. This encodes CASSLEGGGAGELFF.

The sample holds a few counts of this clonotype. The CDR3 spells CSARSWDRAGTDTQYF. The CDR3 DNA reads as TGCAGTGCTAGATCTTGGGACAGGGCGGGCACAGATACGCAGTATTTT. The chain carries TRBV20-1 and TRBJ2-3; 9 bases map to TRBD1. Germline CDR1 reads DFQATT; CDR2 reads SNEGSKA (reference sequence). Trimming at V came to 2 bases and at J to 1 base, leaving 7 bases not matched to a gene. The CDR3 loop spans 16 amino acids.

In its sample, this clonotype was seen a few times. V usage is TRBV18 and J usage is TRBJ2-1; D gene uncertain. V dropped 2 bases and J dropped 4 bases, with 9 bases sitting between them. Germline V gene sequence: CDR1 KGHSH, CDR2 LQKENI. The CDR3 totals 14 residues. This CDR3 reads CASSPDVQYNEQFF. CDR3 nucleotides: TGTGCCAGCTCACCAGACGTACAGTACAATGAGCAGTTCTTC.

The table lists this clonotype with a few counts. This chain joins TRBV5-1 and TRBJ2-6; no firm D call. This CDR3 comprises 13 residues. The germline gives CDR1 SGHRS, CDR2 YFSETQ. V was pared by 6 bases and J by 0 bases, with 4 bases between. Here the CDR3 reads CASTASGANVLTF. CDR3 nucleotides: TGCGCCAGCACCGCCTCTGGGGCCAACGTCCTGACTTTC.

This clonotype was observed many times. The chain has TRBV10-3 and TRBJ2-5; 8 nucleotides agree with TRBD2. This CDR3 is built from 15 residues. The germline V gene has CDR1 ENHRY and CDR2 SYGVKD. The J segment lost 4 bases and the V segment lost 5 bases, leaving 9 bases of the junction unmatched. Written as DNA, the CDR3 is TGTGCCATCAGTTCGACTAGCGCGGCTGGAGAGACCCAGTACTTC. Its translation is CAISSTSAAGETQYF.

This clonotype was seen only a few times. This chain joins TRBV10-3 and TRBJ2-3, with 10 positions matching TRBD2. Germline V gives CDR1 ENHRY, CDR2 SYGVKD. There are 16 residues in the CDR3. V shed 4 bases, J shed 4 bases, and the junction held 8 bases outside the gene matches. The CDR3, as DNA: TGTGCCATCAGTGTCCTGGAGCGGGAGGGGTCAGATACGCAGTATTTT. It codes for CAISVLEREGSDTQYF.

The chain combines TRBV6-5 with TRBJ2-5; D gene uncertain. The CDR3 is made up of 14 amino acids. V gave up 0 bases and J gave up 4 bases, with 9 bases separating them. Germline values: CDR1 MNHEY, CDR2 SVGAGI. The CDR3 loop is CASSYSSAGETQYF. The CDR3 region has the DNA TGTGCCAGCAGTTACTCCTCGGCCGGAGAGACCCAGTACTTC.

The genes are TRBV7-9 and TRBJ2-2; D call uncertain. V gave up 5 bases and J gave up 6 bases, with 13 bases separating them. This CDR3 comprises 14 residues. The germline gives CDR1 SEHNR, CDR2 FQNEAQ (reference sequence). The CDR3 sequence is CASSILRDPGELFF. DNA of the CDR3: TGTGCCAGCAGCATACTAAGGGATCCCGGGGAGCTGTTTTTT.

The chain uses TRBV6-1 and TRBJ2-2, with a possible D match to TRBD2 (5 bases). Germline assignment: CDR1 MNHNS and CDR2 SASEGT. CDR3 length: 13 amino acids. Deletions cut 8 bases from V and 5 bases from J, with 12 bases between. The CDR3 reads CASAASGTGELFF. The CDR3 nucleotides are TGTGCCAGCGCCGCTTCGGGGACCGGGGAGCTGTTTTTT.

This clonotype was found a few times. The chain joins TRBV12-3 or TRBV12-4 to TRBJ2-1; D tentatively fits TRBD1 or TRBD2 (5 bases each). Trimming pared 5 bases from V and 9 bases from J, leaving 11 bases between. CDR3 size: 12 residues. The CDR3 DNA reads TGTGCCAGCAGTCGATGGGACGCTGAGCAGTTCTTC. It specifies CASSRWDAEQFF.

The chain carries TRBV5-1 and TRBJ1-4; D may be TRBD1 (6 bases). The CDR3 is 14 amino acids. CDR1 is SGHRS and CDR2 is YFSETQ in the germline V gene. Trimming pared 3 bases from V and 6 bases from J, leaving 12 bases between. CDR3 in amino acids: CASSWGAGDEKLFF. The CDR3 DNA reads TGCGCCAGCAGCTGGGGGGCAGGGGATGAAAAACTGTTTTTT. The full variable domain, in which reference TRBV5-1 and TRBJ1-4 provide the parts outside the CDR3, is KAGVTQTPRYLIKTRGQQVTLSCSPISGHRSVSWYQQTPGQGLQFLFEYFSETQRNKGNFPGRFSGRQFSNSRSEMNVSTLELGDSALYLCASSWGAGDEKLFFGSGTQLSVL.

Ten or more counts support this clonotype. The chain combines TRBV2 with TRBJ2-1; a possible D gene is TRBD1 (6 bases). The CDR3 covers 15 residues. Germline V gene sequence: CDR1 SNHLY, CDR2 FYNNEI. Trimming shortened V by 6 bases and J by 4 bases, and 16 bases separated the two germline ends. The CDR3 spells CASRAPTGIYNEQFF. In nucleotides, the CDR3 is TGTGCCAGCAGGGCCCCGACAGGAATTTACAATGAGCAGTTCTTC. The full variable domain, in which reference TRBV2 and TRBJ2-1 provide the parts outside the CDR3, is EPEVTQTPSHQVTQMGQEVILRCVPISNHLYFYWYRQILGQKVEFLVSFYNNEISEKSEIFDDQFSVERPDGSNFTLKIRSTKLEDSAMYFCASRAPTGIYNEQFFGPGTRLTVL.